This T cell receptor beta chain was captured by sequencing in a study of CD8 T cells in ankylosing spondylitis. Points from the study as a whole: Made up of 7 to 9 highly homologous variants, a TCR beta motif appeared characteristic of ankylosing spondylitis blood.

This clonotype was counted a few times. As yet, its antigen is unknown. TCRdb independently ran MiXCR on the 5' RACE reads; one entry per CDR3 protein. The sample shows approximately 550,000 distinct CDR3 sequences, about 13% of them seen only once. This TCR came from a male donor with ankylosing spondylitis. Sequencing used blood, either unsorted or a sorted T cell fraction (not recorded which).

CDR3 DNA: TGTGCCAGCAGCCGAACAGGGATGAATGAAAAACTGTTTTTT. It is translated as CASSRTGMNEKLFF. The chain is built from TRBV5-5 and TRBJ1-4, with D perhaps matching TRBD1 (6 bases). The V end lost 4 bases, the J end lost 5 bases, and 12 bases lay between the germline ends. Looked up from germline, CDR1 is SGHKS and CDR2 is YYEKEE (reference sequence). The CDR3 totals 14 residues. The variable domain in full, completed from reference TRBV5-5 and TRBJ1-4, reads DAGVTQSPTHLIKTRGQQVTLRCSPISGHKSVSWYQQVLGQGPQFIFQYYEKEERGRGNFPDRFSARQFPNYSSELNVNALLLGDSALYLCASSRTGMNEKLFFGSGTQLSVL.